The 2 T cell receptor beta chains below come from one sample, sequenced in a study of T-cell memory formation after mild COVID-19. TCRdb re-called the 5' RACE reads with MiXCR, one entry per CDR3 protein. The table includes 300,000 to 400,000 distinct CDR3 sequences, roughly 13% detected once. The sample consisted of PBMCs or a T cell subset sorted from them (not recorded which). These receptors were obtained from a man aged 18 to 29 who had mild COVID-19 (a few samples of this study predate the infection). Cell type and time point are not known.

The J gene is TRBJ2-2, the V gene TRBV12-3 or TRBV12-4; possibly TRBD2 for D (6 bases). V shed 7 bases and J shed 5 bases, with 11 bases lying between them. The CDR3 has 13 residues. The CDR3 DNA reads TGTGCCAGCACCACCGGGGGTACCGGGGAGCTGTTTTTT. Residues: CASTTGGTGELFF.

The sample holds a few counts of this clonotype. The chain recombines TRBV4-1 with TRBJ1-2; D is uncertain. Between the trimmed V and J ends, which lost 1 base and 0 bases, there was a span of 6 bases. Looked up from germline, CDR1 is MGHRA and CDR2 is YSYEKL. CDR3 length equals 14 residues. The CDR3 coding sequence is TGCGCCAGCAGCCAAGGACAAGCTAACTATGGCTACACCTTC. Its protein product is CASSQGQANYGYTF.